Presented here are 22 T cell receptor beta chains from one specimen sequenced in a study of Ad26.COV2.S vaccination and SARS-CoV-2 variants. Repertoires were generated with immunoSEQ multiplex PCR, while TCRdb's copy carries only in-frame clones and drops some. Of a few hundred thousand clones in the sample, around 91% were seen once. The treatment denotes: 15 to 20 received Ad26.COV2.S at low or high dose, single or two shots; about 5 received placebo; per-sample allocation not given. On day 63 after the first injection, vaccine and placebo recipients gave samples. Sequenced here: peripheral blood, sampled in a trial of Ad26.COV2.S vaccine versus placebo. These receptors were taken from a person between 18 and 59 years old who received the Ad26.COV2.S COVID-19 vaccine or a placebo.

This chain connects TRBV5-6 to TRBJ2-7; D tentatively fits TRBD1 or TRBD2 (5 bases each). The germline V gene has CDR1 SGHDT and CDR2 YYEEEE. V gave up 5 bases and J gave up 0 bases, with 12 bases separating them. This CDR3 spans 14 amino acids. The CDR3, as DNA: TGTGCCAGCAGTTCCGAGGGGTCCTCCTACGAGCAGTACTTC. Encoded protein: CASSSEGSSYEQYF.

The gene calls are TRBV5-1 and TRBJ1-2; 9 bases map to TRBD1. The ends lost 4 bases at V and 0 bases at J; junction bases unmatched: 4. Germline assignment: CDR1 SGHRS and CDR2 YFSETQ. The CDR3 runs to 15 residues. The CDR3, as DNA: TGCGCCAGCAGCAGCCGACAGGGGGCTAACTATGGCTACACCTTC. This sequence encodes CASSSRQGANYGYTF.

V is TRBV30 and J is TRBJ2-5; TRBD2 aligns across 12 bases. This CDR3 has 17 residues. The germline gives CDR1 GTSNPN, CDR2 SVGIG (reference sequence). The V segment lost 0 bases and the J segment 1 base; nucleotides outside the gene matches: 6. In nucleotides, the CDR3 is TGTGCCTGGAGTGTACGCAGGACTAGCGGGGCCCAAGAGACCCAGTACTTC. It translates to CAWSVRRTSGAQETQYF. Using reference TRBV30 and TRBJ2-5 for the parts outside the CDR3, the full variable domain is SQTIHQWPATLVQPVGSPLSLECTVEGTSNPNLYWYRQAAGRGLQLLFYSVGIGQISSEVPQNLSASRPQDRQFILSSKKLLLSDSGFYLCAWSVRRTSGAQETQYFGPGTRLLVL.

Comment on this clone: The sample carries other DNA sequences with the same CDR3. V and J are TRBV9 and TRBJ2-2, with no clear D. The germline V and J ends were trimmed by 0 bases and 0 bases, with 3 bases remaining between them. Per germline, CDR1 SGDLS and CDR2 YYNGEE. CDR3 length: 14 amino acids. CDR3: CASSVVANTGELFF. CDR3 nucleotide sequence: TGTGCCAGCAGCGTAGTGGCGAACACCGGGGAGCTGTTTTTT.

This rearrangement joins TRBV14 to TRBJ2-1; no definite D call. This CDR3 is 15 amino acids long. The V end was cut by 1 base, the J end by 0 bases, with 7 bases between. Germline-derived CDR1 and CDR2 are SGHDN and FVKESK. This CDR3 is CASSQVGYSYNEQFF. The CDR3, as DNA: TGTGCCAGCAGCCAAGTTGGGTACTCCTACAATGAGCAGTTCTTC.

The V call is TRBV10-2, the J call TRBJ2-1; D remains unclear. The CDR3 contains 11 residues. CDR1 is WSHSY, CDR2 SAAADI, per germline. V lost 6 bases, J lost 8 bases, and 8 bases lay in between. Here the CDR3 DNA reads TGCGCCAGCAGCCCGCGCGATGAGCAGTTCTTC. Translation: CASSPRDEQFF.

The rearrangement links TRBV10-3 to TRBJ1-6, with TRBD1 identical over 7 bases. Germline loops: CDR1 ENHRY, CDR2 SYGVKD. J was trimmed by 6 bases and V by 8 bases; bases with no gene match: 4. This CDR3 contains 13 residues. The CDR3 sequence: CAIGGTANSPLHF. The DNA of the CDR3 is TGTGCCATCGGGGGGACAGCTAATTCACCCCTCCACTTT.

This clone was detected only once. This sequence joins TRBV28 and TRBJ2-2; TRBD2 matches 7 bases. There are 19 residues in the CDR3. Trimming at V came to 3 bases and at J to 0 bases, leaving 13 bases not matched to a gene. In germline, CDR1 is MDHEN, CDR2 SYDVKM. CDR3 sequence reads: CASSLSRVGGRANTGELFF. The CDR3 region has the DNA TGTGCCAGCAGTTTGAGTAGGGTTGGTGGGAGGGCGAACACCGGGGAGCTGTTTTTT.

This clone was seen only once. The V and J genes are TRBV7-2 and TRBJ1-2; 7 positions match TRBD1. Germline V gives CDR1 SGHTA, CDR2 FQGNSA. The junction had 8 bases not matched to a gene; V was cut back by 3 bases and J by 4 bases. CDR3 size: 15 residues. In DNA form, the CDR3 reads TGTGCCAGCAGCTTGTTCACAGGGGCGGTCTATGGCTACACCTTC. This gives the protein CASSLFTGAVYGYTF.

The V gene is TRBV28, the J gene TRBJ1-3; D may be TRBD1 (5 bases). The germline CDR1 and CDR2 sequences are MDHEN and SYDVKM. The ends were cut back, 2 bases at V and 4 bases at J, with 12 bases in the middle. The CDR3 has 15 residues. In DNA form, the CDR3 reads TGTGCCAGCAGTTTAGCGGGGCCCGGGGGAAACACCATATATTTT. Translated, it gives CASSLAGPGGNTIYF.

The CDR3 loop reads CASSQFYLPGKGYTF. For the CDR3, the DNA is TGCGCCAGCAGTCAATTTTACCTCCCAGGTAAGGGCTACACCTTC. V and J are TRBV23-1 and TRBJ1-2; D gene unclear. TRBV23-1 is an open reading frame, and its role is uncertain. The CDR3 length is 15 residues. V lost 1 base and J 8 bases, leaving 17 bases between the germline ends.

The chain is built from TRBV7-9 and TRBJ2-1, with 11 bases matching TRBD2. The CDR3 runs to 14 residues. J was trimmed by 6 bases and V by 3 bases; bases with no gene match: 1. The germline CDR1 and CDR2 sequences are SEHNR and FQNEAQ (reference sequence). The CDR3 DNA sequence: TGTGCCAGCAGCTTCGGGACTAGCGGCAATGAGCAGTTCTTC. Translation: CASSFGTSGNEQFF.

This clone was seen a single time. The gene calls are TRBV19 and TRBJ1-5, with D hard to call. The germline V gene has CDR1 LNHDA and CDR2 SQIVND (reference sequence). This CDR3 comprises 18 residues. The germline V and J ends were trimmed by 5 bases and 0 bases, with 20 bases remaining between them. The DNA for the CDR3 is TGTGCCAGTAGTCGGTTAGCCGGCGGTCTATATAGCAATCAGCCCCAGCATTTT. Translation gives CASSRLAGGLYSNQPQHF.

The chain combines TRBV29-1 with TRBJ2-6, with D uncertain. Germline values: CDR1 SQVTM, CDR2 ANQGSEA. Trimming left V 3 bases short and J 12 bases short, with 12 bases between. The length of the CDR3 is 12 residues. The chain's CDR3 is CSVDEGLPVLTF. CDR3 DNA sequence: TGCAGCGTTGATGAAGGTTTGCCCGTCCTGACTTTC.

The V call is TRBV5-1, the J call TRBJ2-7, with TRBD1 matching 7 bases. Looked up from germline, CDR1 is SGHRS and CDR2 is YFSETQ. The length of the CDR3 is 14 residues. V lost 4 bases and J lost 2; bases outside the gene matches: 6. The CDR3 here is CASSIRDRAYEQYF. The CDR3 DNA follows: TGCGCCAGCAGCATCAGAGACAGGGCCTACGAGCAGTACTTC.

This clone was seen a single time. The chain combines TRBV4-1 with TRBJ2-5; a weak D match, TRBD2 (5 bases). There are 15 residues in the CDR3. With 0 bases removed from V and 0 bases from J, the gap between germline ends came to 8 bases. The germline CDR1 and CDR2 sequences are MGHRA and YSYEKL. CDR3 sequence (DNA): TGCGCCAGCAGCCAAGATCCGGGGAACCAAGAGACCCAGTACTTC. Its translation: CASSQDPGNQETQYF.

In the case of this clone: This specimen includes other DNA sequences encoding the same CDR3. The V call is TRBV27, the J call TRBJ2-3; D gene uncertain. The germline gives CDR1 MNHEY, CDR2 SMNVEV (reference sequence). This CDR3 spans 13 amino acids. Between the trimmed V and J ends, which lost 0 bases and 0 bases, there was a span of 1 base. CDR3 DNA: TGTGCCAGCAGTTTATCTAGCACAGATACGCAGTATTTT. Translation gives CASSLSSTDTQYF.

This chain uses TRBV19 with TRBJ2-3, with D unresolved. V was trimmed by 4 bases and J by 3 bases, leaving 17 bases between them. Germline assignment: CDR1 LNHDA and CDR2 SQIVND (reference sequence). The CDR3 is 16 amino acids. DNA for the CDR3: TGTGCCAGTAGTAGGGTCTCCTTACGGCAGACAGATACGCAGTATTTT. It codes for CASSRVSLRQTDTQYF.

This clone was counted once. This chain uses TRBV7-3 with TRBJ2-3, with TRBD2 as a possible D gene (5 bases). Germline values: CDR1 SGHTA, CDR2 FQGTGA. CDR3 length: 12 residues. The CDR3: CPGNSCTDTQYF. The CDR3 nucleotides are TGTCCCGGGAACAGTTGCACAGATACGCAGTATTTT. Full variable domain (rest looked up from reference TRBV7-3 and TRBJ2-3): GAGVSQTPSNKVTEKGKYVELRCDPISGHTALYWYRQSLGQGPEFLIYFQGTGAADDSGLPNDRFFAVRPEGSVSTLKIQRTERGDSAVYLCPGNSCTDTQYFGPGTRLTVL.

V gene TRBV7-9 combines with J gene TRBJ2-7; 11 positions match TRBD1. V lost 1 base, J lost 4 bases, and 6 bases stayed unmatched. CDR3 length: 16 residues. Germline CDR1 reads SEHNR; CDR2 reads FQNEAQ (reference sequence). This chain's CDR3 is CASSLVVGTGGYEQYF. The CDR3 DNA follows: TGTGCCAGCAGCTTAGTTGTCGGGACAGGGGGGTACGAGCAGTACTTC.

The V call is TRBV7-9, the J call TRBJ2-5; 11 positions agree with TRBD1. The V and J ends lost 0 bases and 5 bases, in that order; junction bases with no gene match: 5. The CDR3 has 16 residues. Germline assignment: CDR1 SEHNR and CDR2 FQNEAQ (reference sequence). This chain's CDR3 is CASSLAGQGARETQYF. The CDR3 region has the DNA TGTGCCAGCAGCTTAGCCGGACAGGGGGCAAGGGAGACCCAGTACTTC.

The chain carries TRBV5-5 and TRBJ2-1; 11 bases line up with TRBD2. The germline V gene has CDR1 SGHKS and CDR2 YYEKEE (reference sequence). V lost 4 bases and J lost 2; bases outside the gene matches: 5. This CDR3 region has 16 residues. Here the CDR3 DNA reads TGTGCCAGCAGCCCATTAGCGGGAGGGGCCTACAATGAGCAGTTCTTC. Amino acids: CASSPLAGGAYNEQFF.